This is a list of T cell receptor beta chains from one sample in a study of blood T cell repertoires in COVID-19. Only in-frame clones appear in the TCRdb table, and some are missing; sequencing was by immunoSEQ multiplex PCR. The data show 110,000 to 150,000 clones, with around nine tenths seen just once and less than 6.5% held by the top ten. Sequencing used peripheral blood. These receptors originate from a human donor in a cohort sampled during active COVID-19. CDR3s leave out the opening cysteine and the closing phenylalanine or tryptophan. Clone size appears in some rows only: once, few, many, or a class for an expanded clone.

clone size | J gene | V gene | CDR3 protein
NA | TRBJ1-1 | TRBV28 | ASSPNQGLNTEAF
NA | TRBJ1-2 | TRBV21-1 | ASSKGGGLGGKADYGYT
NA | TRBJ2-1 | TRBV12-3/TRBV12-4 | ASSLQGSNEQF
NA | TRBJ1-3 | TRBV27 | ASSPTEPGNTIY
NA | TRBJ2-2 | TRBV14 | ASSRYRDSGELF
NA | TRBJ2-3 | TRBV7-7 | ASSPEGPLAGGTDTQY
NA | TRBJ2-7 | TRBV2 | AISGTVYEQY
NA | TRBJ2-7 | TRBV5-1 | ASSGRTGYEQY
NA | TRBJ2-5 | TRBV9 | ASSATEGETQY
few | TRBJ2-1 | TRBV5-6 | ASSSSRGWGEQF
few | TRBJ1-1 | TRBV15 | ATAELDTEAF
NA | TRBJ2-4 | TRBV28 | ASRPQGALVNIQY
NA | TRBJ2-1 | TRBV29-1 | SVEAGAGEQF
NA | TRBJ1-5 | TRBV6-2/TRBV6-3 | ASSYSRAGGNQPQH
NA | TRBJ1-2 | TRBV7-9 | ASSFGGGDGYT
NA | TRBJ2-3 | TRBV7-2 | ASSMTTGGTDTQY
once | TRBJ1-2 | TRBV6-5 | ASSLIPTGRGYT
NA | TRBJ2-1 | TRBV7-3 | ASSPLGGSADEQF
NA | TRBJ1-4 | TRBV5-5 | ASSLWQSNEKLF
NA | TRBJ2-2 | TRBV2 | ATTPEATGELF
NA | TRBJ1-2 | TRBV5-6 | ASSSQQGFFYGYT
NA | TRBJ2-2 | TRBV5-4 | ASRGLAGGLVGELF
NA | TRBJ2-1 | TRBV5-6 | ASSGQRGNEQF
NA | TRBJ2-2 | TRBV12-3/TRBV12-4 | ASSSQITGELF
NA | TRBJ2-7 | TRBV11-2 | ASSFSSGGYEQY
NA | TRBJ1-2 | TRBV30 | AWSVEANYGYT
NA | TRBJ1-2 | TRBV3-1/TRBV3-2 | ASSQGAVYGYT